The source of this T cell receptor (beta chain) is a study of regulatory T cells in long-lasting Graves disease (dated by TCRdb to the early 2020s). Study-wide context: Persistent Graves' disease was defined as persistently positive TSH receptor autoantibodies together with antithyroid drug treatment for over 5 years. This study used TCR sequencing and RNA sequencing of peripheral blood to compare persistent Graves' disease patients against newly diagnosed Graves' disease patients. The study was conducted in China and was registered as a clinical trial. TCR sequencing covered some 13 persistent and roughly 20 newly diagnosed Graves' disease patients, about 35 samples in total. Antithyroid drugs had been taken for 8.5 to 11 years on average by persistent Graves' disease patients in the clinical cohort.

The CDR3 has 16 amino acids, counting the end cysteine and phenylalanine. The kept DNA is CDR3 alone, 48 bases in frame from the first base. CDR1 KGHSH and CDR2 LQKENI were looked up in the germline V gene. V is pruned by 6 bases and J by 0 bases, leaving 5 bases of the junction without a gene match. Notes on this clonotype: It lacks a known antigen. One base away there is no much larger clone; base qualities are not given.

What this sample's time point label stands for: persistent/refractory GD, antithyroid drugs over 5 years with positive TRAb. RNA was extracted from PBMCs in TRIzol for both TCR sequencing and RNA sequencing. The diagnosis of Graves' disease followed American Thyroid Association guidelines. Patients were recruited from an endocrinology department in Xi'an, China. Each patient gave 7.5 to 10 milliliters of peripheral blood, collected in an EDTA anticoagulant tube. Ficoll Paque Plus density gradient separation was used to isolate PBMCs, and no further T cell sorting was done. An Agilent 2100 Bioanalyzer and agarose gel were used to check RNA quality, while a NanoDrop 2000 measured RNA concentration. The receptor library was made with multiplex PCR. These reads were obtained on an Illumina HiSeq 4000. iRepertoire HTBI primers and Arm-PCR amplification of CDR3 regions were used to construct TCR beta libraries. Before sequencing, the PCR products went through gel purification. The paper's data handling went like this. Gene usage analysis of CDR3 amino acid clonotypes used the 55 to 65 TRBV and some 13 TRBJ segments found across samples. COPE and FqMerger were used to merge filtered high-quality paired reads into contigs. BLAST was used to align contigs to IMGT TRBV, TRBD and TRBJ reference genes, with CDR3 defined following IMGT. Any clonotype with a frequency above 0.1% was classified as a highly expanded clone. Repertoire diversity was measured by Shannon entropy, and V-J evenness by the Gini coefficient. Public clonotypes were defined as clonotypes shared by more than one individual. The public reads were reanalyzed by TCRdb: fastp trimming at Q25, MiXCR alignment, in-frame beta chains only. All rows with the same CDR3 protein become a single entry with the most common DNA and genes. The V and J calls and clone size are TCRdb's, not the authors'. In this sample the table shows roughly 470,000 distinct CDR3 sequences, less than 25% of which occur a single time. The biggest ten clones account for about 7.8% of the sample.

Results and caveats for the whole study, not just this receptor: The authors acknowledged the small sample size as a limitation that may reduce accuracy. Persistent disease showed preferential use of TRBV28, TRBJ1-2 and TRBJ2-5, whereas newly diagnosed disease favored TRBV20-1 and TRBJ2-1. Compared with newly diagnosed patients, persistent Graves' disease patients had lower TCR Shannon entropy and fewer highly expanded clones, which suggests clonal expansion. Patients with persistent disease shared more public clonotypes (fewer than 3,000) than newly diagnosed patients did (more than 900). Only peripheral blood was studied, because thyroid tissue, the primary lesion, was inaccessible. Only the TCR beta chain was sequenced and analyzed.

This TCR came from a female donor with Graves disease. Material: peripheral blood mononuclear cells (PBMCs), obtained when the disease was refractory, from a patient treated with antithyroid drugs. This chain joins TRBV18 to TRBJ2-6, with 7 junctional bases fitting TRBD1. The DNA is as follows: TGTGCCAGCTCTCAGGGACAGAGCTCTGGGGCCAACGTCCTGACTTTC. It is translated as CASSQGQSSGANVLTF.